One and the same sample provided the 21 T cell receptor beta chains below, sequenced in a study of shared clonotypes between healthy human individuals. Sequencing used immunoSEQ multiplex PCR; TCRdb keeps in-frame clones, though not all of them. The sample shows millions of clones, roughly 94% of them seen only once. Source material: naive CD4+ T cells sorted from blood. The subset here: CD45RA+ positively selected. These TCRs come from a man aged 18 to 30 in good health.

The rearrangement links TRBV27 to TRBJ1-6; D uncertain. The CDR3 totals 14 residues. Germline values: CDR1 MNHEY, CDR2 SMNVEV (reference sequence). V was trimmed by 3 bases and J by 4 bases, leaving 7 bases between them. The CDR3 DNA reads TGTGCCAGCAGTTTGGGTTTGTATAATTCACCCCTCCACTTT. This gives the protein CASSLGLYNSPLHF.

This chain connects TRBV7-9 to TRBJ1-2, with D possibly matching TRBD1 (5 bases). The length of the CDR3 is 13 residues. Germline CDR1 reads SEHNR; CDR2 reads FQNEAQ (reference sequence). Trimming shortened V by 1 base and J by 7 bases, and 10 bases separated the two germline ends. DNA for the CDR3: TGTGCCAGCAGCTTAGGGGGCTACGGTGGCTACACCTTC. It encodes CASSLGGYGGYTF.

The chain uses TRBV5-1 and TRBJ2-2; D call uncertain. This CDR3 has 15 amino acids. With 0 bases removed from V and 4 bases from J, the gap between germline ends came to 10 bases. Germline assignment: CDR1 SGHRS and CDR2 YFSETQ. CDR3 nucleotides: TGCGCCAGCAGCTTGGAGGATATGGTCACCGGGGAGCTGTTTTTT. It is translated as CASSLEDMVTGELFF.

V usage is TRBV18 and J usage is TRBJ2-5, with D possibly being TRBD1 (7 bases). Germline V lookup: CDR1 KGHSH, CDR2 LQKENI. V lost 3 bases to trimming and J lost 2 bases, with 16 bases between them. CDR3 length: 16 residues. The CDR3 DNA reads as TGTGCCAGCTCACCTAGCGGAGAGGGGGCTCAAGAGACCCAGTACTTC. Encoded protein: CASSPSGEGAQETQYF.

The CDR3 nucleotides are TGTGCCAGCAGCTTAAGCGGGACTCGGGAGACCCAGTACTTC. This translates into CASSLSGTRETQYF. V usage is TRBV11-2 and J usage is TRBJ2-5, with 7 bases aligning to TRBD2. The V segment lost 2 bases and the J segment 5 bases; nucleotides outside the gene matches: 5. Germline V gene data show CDR1 as SGHAT and CDR2 as FQNNGV. This CDR3 has 14 amino acids. Supplemented by reference TRBV11-2 and TRBJ2-5, the full variable domain reads EAGVAQSPRYKIIEKRQSVAFWCNPISGHATLYWYQQILGQGPKLLIQFQNNGVVDDSQLPKDRFSAERLKGVDSTLKIQPAKLEDSAVYLCASSLSGTRETQYFGPGTRLLVL.

The genes are TRBV5-1 and TRBJ2-7; 10 nucleotides line up with TRBD1. CDR3 size: 15 residues. Germline CDR1 SGHRS, CDR2 YFSETQ. The V gene end was trimmed by 4 bases and the J gene end by 5 bases; junction bases not matched to a gene: 9. In DNA, the CDR3 is TGCGCCAGCAGCCTTGAAGGGACAGGGGCCCACGAGCAGTACTTC. This codes for CASSLEGTGAHEQYF.

The chain couples TRBV29-1 to TRBJ1-4, with D possibly matching TRBD1 (5 bases). Germline CDR1 reads SQVTM; CDR2 reads ANQGSEA. The CDR3 covers 13 residues. V lost 5 bases, J lost 2 bases, and 9 bases lay in between. CDR3: CSVRGFTNEKLFF. The CDR3, as DNA: TGCAGCGTTCGGGGGTTTACTAATGAAAAACTGTTTTTT. Complete variable domain (other parts from reference TRBV29-1 and TRBJ1-4): SAVISQKPSRDICQRGTSLTIQCQVDSQVTMMFWYRQQPGQSLTLIATANQGSEATYESGFVIDKFPISRPNLTFSTLTVSNMSPEDSSIYLCSVRGFTNEKLFFGSGTQLSVL.

J is TRBJ2-5 and V is TRBV9; no firm D call. This CDR3 has 14 residues. The germline V gene encodes CDR1 SGDLS and CDR2 YYNGEE. Trimming removed 0 bases from V and 4 bases from J, with 10 bases in between. The CDR3 reads CASSVGPEAETQYF. Here the CDR3 DNA reads TGTGCCAGCAGCGTAGGTCCAGAGGCAGAGACCCAGTACTTC. The variable domain in full, completed from reference TRBV9 and TRBJ2-5, reads DSGVTQTPKHLITATGQRVTLRCSPRSGDLSVYWYQQSLDQGLQFLIQYYNGEERAKGNILERFSAQQFPDLHSELNLSSLELGDSALYFCASSVGPEAETQYFGPGTRLLVL.

This chain's CDR3 is CASAGQGADYGYTF. CDR3 DNA: TGTGCCAGCGCCGGACAGGGGGCAGACTATGGCTACACCTTC. V and J are TRBV2 and TRBJ1-2; 11 nucleotides line up with TRBD1. CDR3 size: 14 residues. The trim removed 8 bases at V and 3 bases at J, leaving 5 bases unmatched. Germline V gene data show CDR1 as SNHLY and CDR2 as FYNNEI.

This sequence joins TRBV9 and TRBJ2-1, with 13 bases that match TRBD2. The germline gives CDR1 SGDLS, CDR2 YYNGEE. Trimming took 0 bases from V and 7 from J; bases not matched to a gene: 7. This CDR3 region has 17 residues. The CDR3 loop is CASSVGSGTSGVNEQFF. CDR3 DNA: TGTGCCAGCAGCGTAGGTTCCGGGACTAGCGGGGTAAATGAGCAGTTCTTC. Variable domain in full (rest from reference TRBV9 and TRBJ2-1): DSGVTQTPKHLITATGQRVTLRCSPRSGDLSVYWYQQSLDQGLQFLIQYYNGEERAKGNILERFSAQQFPDLHSELNLSSLELGDSALYFCASSVGSGTSGVNEQFFGPGTRLTVL.

This chain connects TRBV5-1 to TRBJ2-7; maybe TRBD1 (5 bases). There are 16 residues in the CDR3. Germline CDR1 is SGHRS and CDR2 is YFSETQ. V was cut by 1 base and J by 3 bases, with 17 bases left in between. The DNA of the CDR3 is TGCGCCAGCAGCTTGAGTCTTTGGTCTCAGGGCTACGAGCAGTACTTC. It codes for CASSLSLWSQGYEQYF.

The CDR3 reads CASSLPGQVHNEQFF. CDR3 nucleotide sequence: TGCGCCAGCAGCTTACCGGGACAGGTCCACAATGAGCAGTTCTTC. This chain uses TRBV5-1 with TRBJ2-1, with 8 bases aligning to TRBD1. From germline, CDR1 is SGHRS and CDR2 YFSETQ. V lost 2 bases to trimming and J lost 5 bases; unmatched junction nucleotides: 6. The CDR3 sequence is 15 residues long.

This clone has just one count. The chain carries TRBV2 and TRBJ2-1; TRBD2 might be the D (5 bases). The V end lost 10 bases, the J end lost 6 bases, and 10 bases lay between the germline ends. The germline V gene encodes CDR1 SNHLY and CDR2 FYNNEI. This CDR3 contains 11 residues. The CDR3 spells CATRAVNEQFF. The CDR3 nucleotides are TGTGCCACGAGGGCAGTCAATGAGCAGTTCTTC.

In this sample, this clone turned up once. The V and J genes are TRBV30 and TRBJ2-3; D not resolved. The CDR3 extends over 12 amino acids. The germline CDR1 and CDR2 sequences are GTSNPN and SVGIG (reference sequence). V lost 3 bases and J 5 bases, leaving 9 bases between the germline ends. CDR3 residues: CAWRNRVDTQYF. The CDR3 region has the DNA TGTGCCTGGAGGAATCGGGTAGATACGCAGTATTTT.

The CDR3 DNA reads TGTGCCAGCAGTCCGGGGGACAAGATGAACACCGGGGAGCTGTTTTTT. Its translation is CASSPGDKMNTGELFF. The rearrangement joins TRBV2 to TRBJ2-2; D is tentatively TRBD1 or TRBD2 (6 bases each). The CDR3 consists of 16 residues. The germline V and J ends were trimmed by 5 bases and 1 base, with 14 bases remaining between them. Germline-derived CDR1 and CDR2 are SNHLY and FYNNEI.

The chain employs TRBV5-6 and TRBJ2-3; D perhaps matches TRBD2 (5 bases). Looked up from germline, CDR1 is SGHDT and CDR2 is YYEEEE. V dropped 3 bases and J dropped 2 bases, with 22 bases sitting between them. This CDR3 spans 18 amino acids. CDR3 nucleotide sequence: TGTGCCAGCAGCTCGCTAAGTTTTGGGTGGGGAGTCACAGATACGCAGTATTTT. Its translation is CASSSLSFGWGVTDTQYF.

The table lists this clone with a count of one. CDR3 in amino acids: CASSVDGNTEAFF. The DNA of the CDR3 is TGTGCCAGCAGTGTAGACGGGAACACTGAAGCTTTCTTT. The gene calls are TRBV25-1 and TRBJ1-1, with D uncertain. Deletions cut 4 bases from V and 1 base from J, with 7 bases between. The CDR3 extends over 13 amino acids. In germline, CDR1 is MGHDK, CDR2 SYGVNS.

The genes are TRBV13 and TRBJ2-7; D might be TRBD1 or TRBD2, each matching 5 bases. Germline values: CDR1 PRHDT, CDR2 FYEKMQ (reference sequence). The V and J ends lost 4 bases and 0 bases respectively, with 13 bases between them. This CDR3 spans 15 amino acids. The CDR3 nucleotides are TGTGCCAGCAGCTCTAGGGACGGCAGCTCCTACGAGCAGTACTTC. It yields the protein CASSSRDGSSYEQYF.

The chain combines TRBV5-1 with TRBJ1-6; a weak D match, TRBD1 (6 bases). Per the germline V gene, CDR1 is SGHRS and CDR2 is YFSETQ. Trimming removed 4 bases at V and 5 bases at J, with 10 bases between. The CDR3 extends over 14 amino acids. Here the CDR3 DNA reads TGCGCCAGCAGCCTGGACAGCAATAATTCACCCCTCCACTTT. This encodes CASSLDSNNSPLHF.

The V and J genes are TRBV7-2 and TRBJ2-5; no clear D. This CDR3 comprises 14 residues. Trimming shortened V by 4 bases and J by 1 base, and 10 bases separated the two germline ends. CDR1 is SGHTA and CDR2 is FQGNSA in the germline V gene. The CDR3 loop is CASSWGSGQETQYF. Here the CDR3 DNA reads TGTGCCAGCAGCTGGGGAAGTGGCCAAGAGACCCAGTACTTC.

In regard to this clone: Other DNA variants within this sample encode the same CDR3. J is TRBJ1-5 and V is TRBV10-3, with D maybe TRBD1 (6 bases). Trimming took off 0 bases at V and 3 bases at J, with 9 bases between the two ends. From germline, CDR1 is ENHRY and CDR2 SYGVKD. The CDR3 is 15 residues long. In DNA form, the CDR3 reads TGTGCCATCAGTGAGTCACAGGGTTTCAATCAGCCCCAGCATTTT. Residues: CAISESQGFNQPQHF.